This TCR beta chain was identified during a study of blood T cell repertoires in COVID-19. The V gene lost 1 base and the J gene lost 2 bases, with 9 bases spanning the gap. Germline assignment: CDR1 SNHLY and CDR2 FYNNEI. This CDR3 contains 15 residues. As originally analysed: Quantification of nucleated cells was approximated via reference gene primer amplification. Sequencing was performed with immunoSEQ multiplex PCR; in TCRdb, only in-frame clones are kept and a portion is missing. The DNA was the basis for D and trimming; V, J and clone size are from that table. This table holds about 350,000 clones, about 90% found once. Participants reported their clinical history, and cohort assignment relied on those reports.

The sample was PBMCs or T cells enriched from blood (not recorded which). The clonotype was recovered from a woman in her twenties or thirties who had recovered from COVID-19. The gene calls are TRBV2 and TRBJ1-5; no firm D call. CDR3 in amino acids: CASSEVVEGNQPQHF. DNA of the CDR3: TGTGCCAGCAGTGAAGTTGTAGAGGGCAATCAGCCCCAGCATTTT.